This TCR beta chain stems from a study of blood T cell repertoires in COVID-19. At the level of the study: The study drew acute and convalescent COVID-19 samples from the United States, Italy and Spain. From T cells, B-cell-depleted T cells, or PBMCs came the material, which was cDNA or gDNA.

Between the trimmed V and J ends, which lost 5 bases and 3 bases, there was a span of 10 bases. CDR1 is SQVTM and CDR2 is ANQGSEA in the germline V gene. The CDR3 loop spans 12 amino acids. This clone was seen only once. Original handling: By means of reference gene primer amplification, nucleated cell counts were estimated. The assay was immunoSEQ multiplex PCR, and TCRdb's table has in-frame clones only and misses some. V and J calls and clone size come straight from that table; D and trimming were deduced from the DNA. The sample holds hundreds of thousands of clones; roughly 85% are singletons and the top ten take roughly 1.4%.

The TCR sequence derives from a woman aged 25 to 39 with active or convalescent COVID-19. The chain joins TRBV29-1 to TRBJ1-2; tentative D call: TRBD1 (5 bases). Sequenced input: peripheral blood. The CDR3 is CSVLDMDYGYTF. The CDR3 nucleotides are TGCAGCGTTCTGGACATGGACTATGGCTACACCTTC.